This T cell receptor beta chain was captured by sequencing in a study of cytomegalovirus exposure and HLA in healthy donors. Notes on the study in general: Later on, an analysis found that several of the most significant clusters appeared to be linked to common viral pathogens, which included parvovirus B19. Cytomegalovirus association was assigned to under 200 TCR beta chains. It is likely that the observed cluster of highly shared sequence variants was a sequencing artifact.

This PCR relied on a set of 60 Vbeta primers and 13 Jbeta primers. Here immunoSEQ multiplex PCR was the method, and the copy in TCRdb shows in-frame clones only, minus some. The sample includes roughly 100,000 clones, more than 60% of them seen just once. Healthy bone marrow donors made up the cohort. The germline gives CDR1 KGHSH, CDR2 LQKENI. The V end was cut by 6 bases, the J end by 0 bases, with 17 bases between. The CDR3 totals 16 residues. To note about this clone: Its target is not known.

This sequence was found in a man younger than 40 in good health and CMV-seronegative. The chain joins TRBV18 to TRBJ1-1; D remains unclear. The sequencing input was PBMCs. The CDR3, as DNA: TGTGCCAGCTCGGGCGGGTTTGAAGGGATGAACACTGAAGCTTTCTTT. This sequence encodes CASSGGFEGMNTEAFF.